Sequencing of this T cell receptor (beta chain) was carried out in a study of T cell clones after liver transplantation. Study as a whole: Liver transplant recipients had immunosuppression withdrawal attempted within 2 years. Draws occurred before transplant, before withdrawal, and after complete or failed withdrawal.

Measured with immunoSEQ multiplex PCR; TCRdb has only the in-frame clones, and not every one. In the table there are roughly 72,000 clones, roughly 80% of which are singletons. On this clone itself: No antigen is known for it.

This CDR3 has 12 amino acids. Germline lookup yields CDR1 MDHEN and CDR2 SYDVKM. Trimming removed 2 bases at V and 4 bases at J, with 6 bases between. Regarding the study as a whole: Low donor cell numbers restricted donor-reactive repertoire measurement in a couple of subjects. Migration into the graft, not deletion, may explain lost graft donor-reactive T cells.

This sequence was found in a human patient who received a liver transplant. Part of the T cells may come from the graft donor. This chain uses TRBV28 with TRBJ2-7; D is undetermined. The sample here was CD4+ T cells from blood, taken less than 50 months after liver transplant. CDR3 in DNA: TGTGCCAGCAGTTTACGGCGATACGAGCAGTACTTC. Its protein is CASSLRRYEQYF.